The 22 T cell receptor beta chains reported below all come from one sample, sequenced in a study of CXCR3-negative and CXCR3-positive naive CD8 T cells. Study-level findings and limits: Hydrophobicity of TRB CDR3s was greater in CXCR3-positive naive cells than in CXCR3-negative naive cells.

Their antigens are not known. TRB cDNA was prepared as libraries by UMI-labeled 5' RACE. TCRdb re-called the 5' RACE reads; one entry per CDR3 protein, DNA not given. The ten top clones account for about 2.5%, within a sample of around 5,000 distinct CDR3 sequences. Input material: naive CXCR3+ CD8+ T cells from blood. Stated subset: CD45RO-CCR7+CD27+CD95- naive CD8+ T cells expressing CXCR3 (TNR3+). These receptors all stem from a human donor in good health. Some clones in this sample may be carry-over from other donors' samples.

The J gene is TRBJ1-2, the V gene TRBV29-1. The CDR3 totals 13 residues. Germline assignment: CDR1 SQVTM and CDR2 ANQGSEA. CDR3 sequence: CSVDTDSYYGYTF.

The chain recombines TRBV2 with TRBJ2-1; TCRdb names TRBD1, which stays unverified in the absence of DNA. The CDR3 runs 16 residues. Germline CDR1 is SNHLY and CDR2 is FYNNEI. CDR3 in amino acids: CASGNEQGVGYNEQFF.

This sequence joins TRBV20-1 and TRBJ1-2; there is no DNA to check the TCRdb D call of TRBD1. CDR1 is DFQATT, CDR2 SNEGSKA, per germline (reference sequence). This CDR3 spans 12 amino acids. CDR3 sequence: CSARFTGDGYTF.

The chain is built from TRBV7-9 and TRBJ2-3; the D call from TCRdb, TRBD1, cannot be confirmed without DNA. This CDR3 is built from 16 residues. Germline V gene sequence: CDR1 SEHNR, CDR2 FQNEAQ (reference sequence). CDR3 region: CASSLPSRGGPDTQYF.

Frequency places this clonotype as medium-sized. This rearrangement joins TRBV29-1 to TRBJ1-1; TCRdb returns TRBD1, unconfirmable since there is no DNA. The CDR3 spans 13 residues. The germline V gene has CDR1 SQVTM and CDR2 ANQGSEA. CDR3 in amino acids: CSVQGPMNTEAFF.

The chain is built from TRBV7-9 and TRBJ2-5; TCRdb returns TRBD2, unconfirmable since there is no DNA. Germline CDR1 and CDR2: SEHNR and FQNEAQ (reference sequence). This CDR3 region has 15 residues. This CDR3 reads CASSSPSRWQATQYF.

The gene calls are TRBV6-5 and TRBJ1-1; TCRdb's assignment of TRBD1 cannot be checked, as there is no DNA. The CDR3 contains 17 residues. Germline loops: CDR1 MNHEY, CDR2 SVGAGI. The CDR3 here is CASSYQEGGRGNTEAFF.

The CDR3 is CATSSTDGYEQYF. The genes are TRBV15 and TRBJ2-7. The CDR3 length is 13 residues. Germline V gene sequence: CDR1 LNHNV, CDR2 YYDKDF (reference sequence).

This chain uses TRBV6-2 or TRBV6-3 with TRBJ2-7; TCRdb designates TRBD1, a call that cannot be tested without DNA. This CDR3 has 14 residues. Germline V gene data show CDR1 as MNHEY and CDR2 as SVGEGT. CDR3 protein: CASSYASGSYEQYF.

This rearrangement joins TRBV7-2 to TRBJ2-2; no DNA is available, so the TRBD2 call from TCRdb remains unchecked. This CDR3 spans 15 amino acids. From germline, CDR1 is SGHTA and CDR2 FQGNSA. CDR3 region: CASSLTTRQTGELFF. Looking up the rest from reference TRBV7-2 and TRBJ2-2 gives the full variable domain: GAGVSQSPSNKVTEKGKDVELRCDPISGHTALYWYRQSLGQGLEFLIYFQGNSAPDKSGLPSDRFSAERTGGSVSTLTIQRTQQEDSAVYLCASSLTTRQTGELFFGEGSRLTVL.

The chain combines TRBV29-1 with TRBJ2-1; checking the TCRdb D call of TRBD2 is not possible without DNA. The CDR3 totals 13 residues. The V gene's germline CDR1 is SQVTM and CDR2 ANQGSEA. CDR3: CSVVKREYNEQFF.

Measured by frequency, this clonotype is medium-sized. The chain recombines TRBV4-1 with TRBJ2-7; the D gene TCRdb calls, TRBD1, cannot be checked with no DNA. CDR3 length: 13 amino acids. Germline CDR1 MGHRA, CDR2 YSYEKL. The chain's CDR3 is CASSQGDSYEQYF.

The J gene is TRBJ1-1, the V gene TRBV27. Germline loops: CDR1 MNHEY, CDR2 SMNVEV (reference sequence). CDR3 length equals 14 residues. This CDR3 is CASSLSRKNTEAFF.

This CDR3 reads CASSFRDGVYGYTF. The chain links TRBV27 to TRBJ1-2; the D call of TRBD1 rests on TCRdb alone, since no DNA is present to check it. There are 14 residues in the CDR3. CDR1 and CDR2 from the germline V gene are MNHEY and SMNVEV (reference sequence).

This clonotype ranks as medium-sized in terms of frequency. The rearrangement uses TRBV5-1 and TRBJ2-7; lacking DNA, the TRBD1 call made by TCRdb goes unchecked. CDR1 and CDR2 from the germline V gene are SGHRS and YFSETQ. The CDR3 consists of 17 residues. The chain's CDR3 is CASSLEFYRGQSYEQYF.

The chain combines TRBV9 with TRBJ2-1; the TRBD2 assignment by TCRdb is unverifiable without DNA. The CDR3 is 14 amino acids. Germline V lookup: CDR1 SGDLS, CDR2 YYNGEE. Here the CDR3 reads CASSVEEGRNEQFF.

Its frequency marks this clonotype as medium-sized. The chain uses TRBV7-2 and TRBJ2-3. CDR3 length equals 16 residues. Germline loops: CDR1 SGHTA, CDR2 FQGNSA. The CDR3 sequence: CASSLANGQSTDTQYF.

This clonotype ranks as medium-sized in terms of frequency. The chain is built from TRBV5-1 and TRBJ1-1; TCRdb reports TRBD1, a call that lacks DNA to check it against. Germline V gives CDR1 SGHRS, CDR2 YFSETQ. CDR3 length equals 14 residues. CDR3 in amino acids: CASSFDRMNTEAFF.

The gene calls are TRBV29-1 and TRBJ2-1; TCRdb returns TRBD1, unconfirmable since there is no DNA. Germline assignment: CDR1 SQVTM and CDR2 ANQGSEA. The CDR3 runs 12 residues. This CDR3 is CSVWTGGVEQFF.

Frequency places this clonotype as medium-sized (0.01 to 0.1%). V and J are TRBV15 and TRBJ2-2; the D call from TCRdb, TRBD2, cannot be confirmed without DNA. Per the germline V gene, CDR1 is LNHNV and CDR2 is YYDKDF (reference sequence). The length of the CDR3 is 17 residues. The CDR3 loop is CATSTGLAGVDTGELFF.

The CDR3 reads CASSVRQGGIDEQFF. V is TRBV9 and J is TRBJ2-1; no DNA is available, so the TRBD1 call from TCRdb remains unchecked. The CDR3 sequence is 15 residues long. CDR1 and CDR2 (germline): SGDLS, YYNGEE.

This clonotype shows up as medium-sized by frequency. This sequence joins TRBV21-1 and TRBJ2-7; TCRdb lists TRBD2, though no DNA is available to test this call. TRBV21-1 is a known pseudogene. This CDR3 spans 16 amino acids. The CDR3 sequence: CASSTRDSLSSYEQYF.